Listed below are T cell receptor beta chains from one sample, sequenced in a study of blood T cell repertoires in COVID-19. Produced via immunoSEQ multiplex PCR; TCRdb's table is partial and in-frame only. The sample records some 78,000 clones, around 86% being singletons. The sequenced material came from peripheral blood. The receptors come from a man aged 50-59 years with active or convalescent COVID-19. Each CDR3 is given with its conserved first and last residue. A D gene is named only where the DNA matches it firmly. Clone sizes are given selectively: once, few, many, or a class where the clone is expanded.

J gene	V gene	D gene	CDR3 length	clone size	CDR3 DNA	CDR3 protein
TRBJ2-5	TRBV2	.	13	.	TGTGCCAGCAGAAGGGACATCCAAGAGACCCAGTACTTC	CASRRDIQETQYF
TRBJ2-1	TRBV6-6	.	16	.	TGTGCCAGCAGTTGGGAAACCGGGACTCTACACAATGAGCAGTTCTTC	CASSWETGTLHNEQFF
TRBJ1-5	TRBV5-5	.	16	.	TGTGCCAGCAGCCCAGACAGACAAGGCCTCAATCAGCCCCAGCATTTT	CASSPDRQGLNQPQHF
TRBJ2-2	TRBV5-6	.	15	.	TGTGCCAGCAGCATCGTAGAGGGAGTTCCCGGGGAGCTGTTTTTT	CASSIVEGVPGELFF
TRBJ2-7	TRBV3-1/TRBV3-2	.	12	.	TGTGCCAGCAGTCTCAAGACGGGCGAGCAGTACTTC	CASSLKTGEQYF
TRBJ2-3	TRBV15	.	16	.	TGTGCCACCAGCAGAGGCCCGGGTCAAAACACAGATACGCAGTATTTT	CATSRGPGQNTDTQYF
TRBJ2-7	TRBV11-2	.	13	.	TGTGCCAGCAGCTTAGGACGGGCTGCGGGGCAGTACTTC	CASSLGRAAGQYF
TRBJ2-1	TRBV28	.	16	.	TGTGCCAGCAGTTTAAGCGGCGGGGGCGGGCGGGGAGAGCAGTTCTTC	CASSLSGGGGRGEQFF
TRBJ1-5	TRBV28	.	13	many	TGTGCCAGCAGCGAGGTTGGCAATCAGCCCCAGCATTTT	CASSEVGNQPQHF
TRBJ1-4	TRBV7-9	TRBD1	14	few	TGTGCCAGCAGCTGGGACAGGGGAGACGAAAAACTGTTTTTT	CASSWDRGDEKLFF
TRBJ2-3	TRBV5-1	TRBD2	17	.	TGCGCCAGCAGCTTGGGGACACTAGCGGAGAACACAGATACGCAGTATTTT	CASSLGTLAENTDTQYF
TRBJ2-3	TRBV19	TRBD1	14	.	TGTGCCAGTAGTATAGGGACAGGGGAAGATACGCAGTATTTT	CASSIGTGEDTQYF
TRBJ2-1	TRBV30	TRBD2	16	.	TGTGCCTGGAGTATGGGCGGGGGGGCCTCCTACAATGAGCAGTTCTTC	CAWSMGGGASYNEQFF
TRBJ2-2	TRBV5-4	.	15	.	TGTGCCACCTCCTCGGGGAGAGTGAACACCGGGGAGCTGTTTTTT	CATSSGRVNTGELFF
TRBJ2-3	TRBV5-8	TRBD2	16	.	TGTGCCAGCAGCTTGGGTCTAGCGGGACCCACAGATACGCAGTATTTT	CASSLGLAGPTDTQYF
TRBJ2-5	TRBV30	TRBD2	17	once	TGTGCCTGGAGCCCGACTAGCGGGGGAGCCCTAGGGGAGACCCAGTACTTC	CAWSPTSGGALGETQYF
TRBJ2-6	TRBV18	TRBD1	18	.	TGTGCCAGCTCACCACAGGGACAGGGTCTCTCTGGGGCCAACGTCCTGACTTTC	CASSPQGQGLSGANVLTF
TRBJ1-1	TRBV19	.	15	.	TGTGCCAGTAGTCCCCGGACACAAACGAACACTGAAGCTTTCTTT	CASSPRTQTNTEAFF
TRBJ2-5	TRBV6-5	.	14	.	TGTGCCAGCACCCCGACTAGGACGGTAGAGACCCAGTACTTC	CASTPTRTVETQYF
TRBJ1-1	TRBV2	TRBD1	15	once	TGTGCCAGCAGTATCTGGACAGGGGCGAACACTGAAGCTTTCTTT	CASSIWTGANTEAFF
TRBJ2-5	TRBV4-1	TRBD2	17	.	TGCGCCAGCAGCCCGGGACTAGCGGGGGCCCGAGGGGAGACCCAGTACTTC	CASSPGLAGARGETQYF
TRBJ2-2	TRBV21-1	.	18	.	TGTGCCAGCAGCAAAGAAGCGACCGGGACAGTTAACACCGGGGAGCTGTTTTTT	CASSKEATGTVNTGELFF
TRBJ2-5	TRBV7-7	TRBD1	15	.	TGTGCCAGCAGCTTAGGACAGGGTCCGGGAGAGACCCAGTACTTC	CASSLGQGPGETQYF
TRBJ1-1	TRBV30	.	13	.	TGTGCCTGGAGTTCGAGGGTTGGCACTGAAGCTTTCTTT	CAWSSRVGTEAFF
TRBJ2-3	TRBV6-5	TRBD1	14	.	TGTGCCAGTACCCGGGACAGGGGTTCAGATACGCAGTATTTT	CASTRDRGSDTQYF
TRBJ2-6	TRBV28	.	16	few	TGTGCCAGCAGTTTACAGGTCAACTCTGGGGCCAACGTCCTGACTTTC	CASSLQVNSGANVLTF
TRBJ2-1	TRBV7-2	TRBD2	15	.	TGTGCCAGCAGCACCGGACTAGCGGGGAACAATGAGCAGTTCTTC	CASSTGLAGNNEQFF
TRBJ1-2	TRBV6-2/TRBV6-3	TRBD1	14	.	TGTGCCAGCAGCCGACAGGGAATTAACTATGGCTACACCTTC	CASSRQGINYGYTF
TRBJ2-1	TRBV6-2/TRBV6-3	TRBD1	14	.	TGTGCCAGCAACCCAGGACAGGTACGCAATGAGCAGTTCTTC	CASNPGQVRNEQFF
TRBJ1-1	TRBV27	TRBD1	17	.	TGTGCCAGCAGTCCCAGTACAGGGGGGGGGAGGAACACTGAAGCTTTCTTT	CASSPSTGGGRNTEAFF
TRBJ1-2	TRBV19	TRBD1	15	.	TGTGCCAGTAGTGTCCCTGGACAGGGTAGCGGTGGCTACACCTTC	CASSVPGQGSGGYTF
TRBJ1-2	TRBV6-5	.	14	.	TGTGCCAGCAGTTACCTTGGAGGTGACTATGGCTACACCTTC	CASSYLGGDYGYTF
TRBJ2-5	TRBV27	.	15	once	TGTGCCAGCAGTTTATCGAAGGCATCGGGGGTGACCCAGTACTTC	CASSLSKASGVTQYF
TRBJ1-1	TRBV3-1/TRBV3-2	.	14	.	TGTGCCAGCAGCTGGGAAGGGGGGAACACTGAAGCTTTCTTT	CASSWEGGNTEAFF
TRBJ1-4	TRBV18	TRBD1	18	.	TGTGCCAGCTCACCATCCGGGACAGGGGATTCAACTAATGAAAAACTGTTTTTT	CASSPSGTGDSTNEKLFF
TRBJ1-5	TRBV19	.	15	few	TGTGCCAGTAGTGACCCCCCGGGTATCGGTCAGCCCCAGCATTTT	CASSDPPGIGQPQHF
TRBJ1-5	TRBV6-5	.	14	few	TGTGCCAGCAGGGACAGTAGGAGCAATCAGCCCCAGCATTTT	CASRDSRSNQPQHF
TRBJ2-7	TRBV28	TRBD1	14	.	TGTGCCAGCATCCCGGGACAGGGTTTCGGCGAGCAGTACTTC	CASIPGQGFGEQYF
TRBJ2-1	TRBV11-2	TRBD1	17	.	TGTGCCAGCAGCCCTTCAGGGGGCCTCAGCTCCTACAATGAGCAGTTCTTC	CASSPSGGLSSYNEQFF
TRBJ2-1	TRBV18	TRBD2	16	.	TGTGCCAGCTCACCAATTAGCGGGGGCCCCTACAATGAGCAGTTCTTC	CASSPISGGPYNEQFF
TRBJ1-1	TRBV6-6	.	14	once	TGTGCCAGCAGTTACCCGGAGACGAACACTGAAGCTTTCTTT	CASSYPETNTEAFF
TRBJ2-2	TRBV27	TRBD1	15	.	TGTGCCAGCAGTCTCGGGACAGTGAACACCGGGGAGCTGTTTTTT	CASSLGTVNTGELFF
TRBJ2-1	TRBV3-1/TRBV3-2	.	12	.	TGTGCCAGCAGCAAGGGGGTAAGCGAGCAGTTCTTC	CASSKGVSEQFF
TRBJ2-6	TRBV28	.	15	.	TGTGCCAGCAGCTACCCAGGGACTGGGGCCAACGTCCTGACTTTC	CASSYPGTGANVLTF